This T cell receptor (beta chain) was recorded in a study of tissue T cells after allogeneic stem cell transplantation. Using immunoSEQ multiplex PCR, the repertoire was profiled, and TCRdb retains in-frame clones only, with some absent. The profile shows under 4,500 clones, approximately 70% of them singletons. As concerns this clone: Its antigen is not known.

Germline loops: CDR1 MDHEN, CDR2 SYDVKM. This CDR3 has 14 residues. V lost 6 bases to trimming and J lost 5 bases; unmatched junction nucleotides: 9. Regarding the study as a whole: Within patients, tissue anatomy strongly shaped TCR repertoire composition. In patients and mice, blood and spleen missed much of tissue repertoire. Alloreactivity or antigen specificity of tissue TCRs was not determined; some clones might be host cells. Motif-based clustering found tissue-specific repertoire signatures shared across patients, though few clones were shared.

The TCR was taken from a male donor at least 60 years old with lung cancer. The material sequenced was left colon tissue, taken at autopsy. The rearrangement joins TRBV28 to TRBJ2-7, with TRBD1 identical over 8 bases. The CDR3 DNA reads as TGTGCCAGCAGGAGGACAGGGAGTTTCGACGAGCAGTACTTC. Translation gives CASRRTGSFDEQYF.